The sequence of this T cell receptor (beta chain) was determined in a study of cytomegalovirus exposure and HLA in healthy donors. Both 60 Vbeta primers and 13 Jbeta primers went into the PCR. Libraries were prepared by immunoSEQ multiplex PCR; TCRdb keeps only in-frame clonotypes and omits some of them. The specimen's table records about 82,000 clones. The CDR3 covers 14 residues. V shed 5 bases, J shed 9 bases, and the junction held 9 bases outside the gene matches. Germline CDR1 is MNHNS and CDR2 is SASEGT. This TCR was sampled from a woman aged 25 to 45 in good health and CMV-seronegative. The sample comprised PBMCs. The V call is TRBV6-1, the J call TRBJ2-1; 8 bases agree with TRBD2. The CDR3 protein is CASSPSNLAGEQFF. The DNA for the CDR3 is TGTGCCAGCAGTCCAAGCAATCTAGCGGGTGAGCAGTTCTTC.